The next 14 T cell receptor beta chains were all read from a single sample in a study of vaccination effects on CD4 cells after COVID-19. The culture ran for 9 to 11 days, and then CD4+ T cells were isolated. The antigens these receptors bind are not known. Using immunoSEQ multiplex PCR, the repertoire was profiled, and TCRdb retains in-frame clones only, with some absent. The sample carries 45,000 to 60,000 clones, about 78% recorded once. The material was CD4+ T cells from PBMCs cultured without peptide, obtained before COVID-19 vaccination. The source of these receptors is a human donor who had a prior SARS-CoV-2 infection.

The rearrangement links TRBV11-2 to TRBJ2-5, with TRBD1 as a possible D gene (5 bases). Trimming took 6 bases from V and 3 from J, leaving 23 bases between them. The CDR3 length is 17 residues. CDR1 and CDR2 from the germline V gene are SGHAT and FQNNGV. The CDR3 sequence is CASSSGVFDSLEETQYF. As DNA, the CDR3 is TGTGCCAGCAGTTCTGGAGTGTTCGACAGCCTGGAAGAGACCCAGTACTTC.

This clone was counted only a few times. The chain has TRBV12-3 or TRBV12-4 and TRBJ2-7; D unresolved. The CDR3 spans 12 residues. V lost 3 bases, J lost 3 bases, and 6 bases lay in between. The DNA for the CDR3 is TGTGCCAGCAGTTTCCAGTACTACGAGCAGTACTTC. Its protein product is CASSFQYYEQYF.

This clone was observed a handful of times. The J gene is TRBJ2-5, the V gene TRBV5-1, with 8 bases aligning to TRBD2. There are 15 residues in the CDR3. J gave up 2 bases and V 4 bases, and 7 bases lay outside the gene matches. Germline values: CDR1 SGHRS, CDR2 YFSETQ. The CDR3, as DNA: TGCGCCAGCAGCCCGGGACTAGTAACTCAAGAGACCCAGTACTTC. This codes for CASSPGLVTQETQYF.

The J gene is TRBJ1-3, the V gene TRBV6-6; 9 bases fit TRBD1. The CDR3 extends over 17 amino acids. The junction had 8 bases not matched to a gene; V was cut back by 5 bases and J by 0 bases. The germline gives CDR1 MNHNY, CDR2 SVGAGI (reference sequence). The CDR3 sequence is CASSRVDRGVSGNTIYF. The CDR3 coding sequence is TGTGCCAGCAGTCGGGTGGACAGGGGCGTCTCTGGAAACACCATATATTTT.

The chain employs TRBV12-5 and TRBJ1-1; weak D call: TRBD1 (5 bases). V dropped 3 bases and J dropped 5 bases, with 7 bases sitting between them. This CDR3 has 12 residues. Germline V lookup: CDR1 LGHNT, CDR2 FRNRAP. The CDR3 loop is CASGFQGTEAFF. The CDR3 bases are TGTGCTAGTGGTTTTCAGGGAACTGAAGCTTTCTTT.

In its sample, this clone was seen a few times. The chain has TRBV18 and TRBJ1-3; D is undetermined. Trimming removed 3 bases from V and 1 base from J, with 7 bases in between. Germline V CDR1 and CDR2: KGHSH, LQKENI. The CDR3 contains 14 residues. The CDR3 DNA is TGTGCCAGCTCACCTTCTACTTCTGGAAACACCATATATTTT. Translation: CASSPSTSGNTIYF.

V is TRBV7-6 and J is TRBJ1-2; the match to TRBD1 covers 11 bases. The CDR3 covers 18 residues. Trimming at V came to 5 bases and at J to 2 bases, leaving 13 bases not matched to a gene. CDR1 is SGHVS and CDR2 is FNYEAQ in the germline V gene. Here the CDR3 reads CASSHRSTGTGGNYGYTF. The CDR3 nucleotides read TGTGCCAGCAGCCATCGCAGTACCGGGACAGGGGGGAACTATGGCTACACCTTC.

V and J are TRBV7-9 and TRBJ1-1, with 9 bases that match TRBD1. Per germline, CDR1 SEHNR and CDR2 FQNEAQ (reference sequence). The CDR3 length is 16 residues. With V trimmed by 5 bases and J by 7 bases, 14 bases remained unmatched. CDR3: CASSPPWDRALVEAFF. The CDR3 DNA reads TGTGCCAGCAGCCCACCCTGGGACAGGGCTTTGGTTGAAGCTTTCTTT. Supplemented by reference TRBV7-9 and TRBJ1-1, the full variable domain reads DTGVSQNPRHKITKRGQNVTFRCDPISEHNRLYWYRQTLGQGPEFLTYFQNEAQLEKSRLLSDRFSAERPKGSFSTLEIQRTEQGDSAMYLCASSPPWDRALVEAFFGQGTRLTVV.

This sequence joins TRBV2 and TRBJ1-2, with a possible D match to TRBD1 (5 bases). Trimming took off 3 bases at V and 7 bases at J, with 12 bases between the two ends. Germline CDR1 and CDR2: SNHLY and FYNNEI. The CDR3 loop spans 13 amino acids. In DNA, the CDR3 is TGTGCCAGCAGTGATCAGGGCTCGGGTGGCTACACCTTC. Residues: CASSDQGSGGYTF. Complete variable domain (other parts from reference TRBV2 and TRBJ1-2): EPEVTQTPSHQVTQMGQEVILRCVPISNHLYFYWYRQILGQKVEFLVSFYNNEISEKSEIFDDQFSVERPDGSNFTLKIRSTKLEDSAMYFCASSDQGSGGYTFGSGTRLTVV.

The chain links TRBV6-5 to TRBJ1-1; the D gene is possibly TRBD1 (6 bases). V dropped 2 bases and J dropped 6 bases, with 7 bases sitting between them. The germline V gene has CDR1 MNHEY and CDR2 SVGAGI. This CDR3 spans 12 amino acids. CDR3 sequence (DNA): TGTGCCAGCAGTTACAGGGGGTCTGAAGCTTTCTTT. Its protein is CASSYRGSEAFF.

The chain uses TRBV7-9 and TRBJ2-3; D is perhaps TRBD2 (5 bases). From germline, CDR1 is SEHNR and CDR2 FQNEAQ (reference sequence). The CDR3 contains 15 residues. Trimming removed 2 bases from V and 1 base from J, with 10 bases in between. The CDR3, as DNA: TGTGCCAGCAGCTTACACGTCGGGGGCACAGATACGCAGTATTTT. Translated: CASSLHVGGTDTQYF. The whole variable domain, filled in from reference TRBV7-9 and TRBJ2-3, reads DTGVSQNPRHKITKRGQNVTFRCDPISEHNRLYWYRQTLGQGPEFLTYFQNEAQLEKSRLLSDRFSAERPKGSFSTLEIQRTEQGDSAMYLCASSLHVGGTDTQYFGPGTRLTVL.

The V gene is TRBV18, the J gene TRBJ2-7; 7 bases map to TRBD1. The CDR3 is 13 residues long. Germline V gives CDR1 KGHSH, CDR2 LQKENI. The V and J ends lost 4 bases and 4 bases, in that order; junction bases with no gene match: 4. The DNA for the CDR3 is TGTGCCAGCTCACAGGGGGCGAATTACGAGCAGTACTTC. Its protein product is CASSQGANYEQYF. The full variable domain, in which reference TRBV18 and TRBJ2-7 provide the parts outside the CDR3, is NAGVMQNPRHLVRRRGQEARLRCSPMKGHSHVYWYRQLPEEGLKFMVYLQKENIIDESGMPKERFSAEFPKEGPSILRIQQVVRGDSAAYFCASSQGANYEQYFGPGTRLTVT.

This clone is judged medium-sized. The rearrangement joins TRBV20-1 to TRBJ2-1; D is uncertain. Trimming shortened V by 3 bases and J by 5 bases, and 8 bases separated the two germline ends. The CDR3 extends over 12 amino acids. Germline V CDR1 and CDR2: DFQATT, SNEGSKA (reference sequence). As DNA, the CDR3 is TGCAGTGCTAGTCGGCCCGACAATGAGCAGTTCTTC. This encodes CSASRPDNEQFF.

The V gene is TRBV2, the J gene TRBJ2-3; D remains ambiguous. The CDR3 contains 14 residues. Trimming pared 0 bases from V and 2 bases from J, leaving 6 bases between. CDR1 is SNHLY, CDR2 FYNNEI, per germline. In nucleotides, the CDR3 is TGTGCCAGCAGTGAAGCGGTCGACACAGATACGCAGTATTTT. Amino acids: CASSEAVDTDTQYF.